Following are 17 T cell receptor beta chains from one sample sequenced in a study of blood T cells in healthy people across ages. Next came a second PCR, run for about 6 to 12 cycles, which used a sample-barcoded 5' primer along with a J-beta primer mix. One entry per CDR3 protein, called by TCRdb with MiXCR from the 5' RACE reads. Here the sample spans fewer than 800,000 distinct CDR3 sequences, 25% being singletons. This sample also appeared in a second study, on T cells of mothers and their children.

The sequenced sample was blood. All receptors derive from a boy between 10 and 17 years old in good health.

The table lists this clonotype with a few counts. The chain uses TRBV10-1 and TRBJ2-1; D gene ambiguous. Near its end, the DNA agrees better with TRBJ2-7, so the J call may be wrong. In germline, CDR1 is WNHNN, CDR2 SYGVQD (reference sequence). The CDR3 contains 14 residues. CDR3 residues: CASSPPETPYEQYF. The CDR3 DNA is TGCGCCAGCAGTCCACCCGAGACCCCCTACGAGCAGTACTTC.

This clonotype was picked up a small number of times. V is TRBV6-5 and J is TRBJ2-5, with 8 bases aligning to TRBD1. Germline CDR1 is MNHEY and CDR2 is SVGAGI. CDR3 length equals 16 residues. The V gene end was trimmed by 0 bases and the J gene end by 5 bases; junction bases not matched to a gene: 8. Here the CDR3 reads CASSYSWQGAGETQYF. The DNA for the CDR3 is TGTGCCAGCAGTTACTCTTGGCAGGGGGCGGGTGAGACCCAGTACTTC.

The CDR3 region has the DNA TGTGCCAGCAGTAGAACGGGTGGGCCGACCCAGTACTTC. This codes for CASSRTGGPTQYF. The rearrangement links TRBV7-6 to TRBJ2-5; unclear D gene. CDR3 length: 13 residues. V was pared by 6 bases and J by 7 bases, with 15 bases between. Germline V gene sequence: CDR1 SGHVS, CDR2 FNYEAQ.

This clonotype showed up just a few times. The V gene is TRBV7-3, the J gene TRBJ2-5; D is possibly TRBD2 (5 bases). Trimming left V 2 bases short and J 5 bases short, with 18 bases between. The V gene's germline CDR1 is SGHTA and CDR2 FQGTGA. The CDR3 consists of 16 residues. CDR3 sequence: CASSLWGGGRVETQYF. DNA of the CDR3: TGTGCCAGCAGCTTATGGGGTGGCGGGCGGGTTGAGACCCAGTACTTC.

This clonotype has just a few counts. The genes are TRBV18 and TRBJ2-2; D gene uncertain. V was trimmed by 0 bases and J by 4 bases, leaving 12 bases between them. CDR1 is KGHSH and CDR2 is LQKENI in the germline V gene. CDR3 length equals 16 residues. CDR3 loop: CASSPPKYRPTGELFF. CDR3 sequence (DNA): TGTGCCAGCTCACCACCTAAATACAGACCCACCGGGGAGCTGTTTTTT.

This clonotype was detected a few times. At one end the junction does not follow the germline gene, possibly because of a read error. V is TRBV10-3 and J is TRBJ2-3; D might be TRBD2 (7 bases). CDR3 length equals 15 residues. Germline assignment: CDR1 ENHRY and CDR2 SYGVKD. The CDR3 spells CAISIQGLLTNTQYF. The CDR3 DNA is TGTGCCATCAGCATACAGGGACTACTCACAAATACGCAGTATTTT.

This clonotype appeared a few times. DNA of the CDR3: TGTGCCAGCAGTTTTGGTGAAAAGTACTTC. Its protein product is CASSFGEKYF. This chain uses TRBV28 with TRBJ2-7; D unclear. Germline lookup yields CDR1 MDHEN and CDR2 SYDVKM. This CDR3 comprises 10 residues. V lost 3 bases, J lost 11 bases, and 8 bases lay in between.

This clonotype was detected only a few times. The chain recombines TRBV20-1 with TRBJ2-3; D might be TRBD1 (6 bases). The CDR3 consists of 15 residues. The germline gives CDR1 DFQATT, CDR2 SNEGSKA (reference sequence). Trimming removed 5 bases from V and 4 bases from J, with 19 bases in between. As DNA, the CDR3 is TGCAGTGCTGGTAAAACAGGGTTAAACGCAGATACGCAGTATTTT. Its translation: CSAGKTGLNADTQYF.

The rearrangement uses TRBV9 and TRBJ2-7, with TRBD2 matching over 9 bases. V shed 0 bases, J shed 2 bases, and the junction held 3 bases outside the gene matches. Germline lookup yields CDR1 SGDLS and CDR2 YYNGEE. CDR3 length: 15 residues. CDR3 protein: CASSVGSGGPYEQYF. In nucleotides, the CDR3 is TGTGCCAGCAGCGTAGGGAGCGGGGGGCCCTACGAGCAGTACTTC.

The chain carries TRBV18 and TRBJ1-2; 11 positions agree with TRBD1. V lost 6 bases, J lost 7 bases, and 16 bases stayed unmatched. The V gene's germline CDR1 is KGHSH and CDR2 LQKENI. The CDR3 sequence is 17 residues long. In DNA, the CDR3 is TGTGCCAGCTCGCCTTCGGGGGACAGGGGGTCTCCCGGTGGCTACACCTTC. Its protein is CASSPSGDRGSPGGYTF. Complete variable domain (other parts from reference TRBV18 and TRBJ1-2): NAGVMQNPRHLVRRRGQEARLRCSPMKGHSHVYWYRQLPEEGLKFMVYLQKENIIDESGMPKERFSAEFPKEGPSILRIQQVVRGDSAAYFCASSPSGDRGSPGGYTFGSGTRLTVV.

This clonotype was detected a few times. This sequence joins TRBV4-1 and TRBJ1-3, with D hard to call. Deletions cut 1 base from V and 4 bases from J, with 5 bases between. The germline CDR1 and CDR2 sequences are MGHRA and YSYEKL. The CDR3 is made up of 13 amino acids. This CDR3 is CASSQVYGNTIYF. The CDR3 DNA reads TGCGCCAGCAGCCAAGTCTACGGAAACACCATATATTTT.

This clonotype was found a few times. This sequence joins TRBV11-3 and TRBJ2-1; TRBD2 might be the D (6 bases). The CDR3 is made up of 15 amino acids. Trimming left V 5 bases short and J 3 bases short, with 14 bases between. In germline, CDR1 is SGHNT, CDR2 YENEEA. In DNA, the CDR3 is TGTGCCAGCAGCGCTACAGGAGGGAACTACAATGAGCAGTTCTTC. Amino acids: CASSATGGNYNEQFF. Complete variable domain (other parts from reference TRBV11-3 and TRBJ2-1): EAGVVQSPRYKIIEKKQPVAFWCNPISGHNTLYWYLQNLGQGPELLIRYENEEAVDDSQLPKDRFSAERLKGVDSTLKIQPAELGDSAVYLCASSATGGNYNEQFFGPGTRLTVL.

The DNA for the CDR3 is TGTGCCAGCAGCTCCCCCCTAGTTGGGAACACCGGGGAGCTGTTTTTT. This gives the protein CASSSPLVGNTGELFF. This chain links TRBV7-2 with TRBJ2-2; D uncertain. This CDR3 is 16 amino acids long. Germline V gives CDR1 SGHTA, CDR2 FQGNSA. V was clipped by 4 bases and J by 1 base, with 13 bases between them.

This clonotype was seen more than once but under ten times. The CDR3 DNA sequence: TGTGCCAGCAGACCACCAATACAGAGGGATACGCAGTATTTT. Translation gives CASRPPIQRDTQYF. This sequence joins TRBV7-3 and TRBJ2-3; D gene unclear. CDR1 and CDR2 from the germline V gene are SGHTA and FQGTGA. The CDR3 covers 14 residues. The germline V and J ends were trimmed by 6 bases and 6 bases, with 16 bases remaining between them.

V is TRBV4-2 and J is TRBJ2-1, with 11 bases aligning to TRBD2. The DNA matches TRBJ2-7 better at its end, which makes the J call doubtful. Germline V lookup: CDR1 LGHNA, CDR2 YNFKEQ. This CDR3 contains 17 residues. The DNA for the CDR3 is TGTGCCAGCAGGAAGCTCACCGGGACTAGCGGATATTACGAGCAGTACTTC. This gives the protein CASRKLTGTSGYYEQYF.

The chain is built from TRBV27 and TRBJ2-7; D is perhaps TRBD1 or TRBD2 (5 bases each). The germline V gene has CDR1 MNHEY and CDR2 SMNVEV (reference sequence). The CDR3 is made up of 14 amino acids. V was trimmed by 2 bases and J by 3 bases, leaving 11 bases between them. The CDR3 loop reads CASSLRGTNYEQYF. The CDR3 DNA reads as TGTGCCAGCAGTTTACGAGGGACCAACTACGAGCAGTACTTC.

The chain couples TRBV28 to TRBJ2-5; no reliable D call. Germline CDR1 reads MDHEN; CDR2 reads SYDVKM. Trimming cost V 2 bases and J 13 bases, with 20 bases left between them. The CDR3 length is 14 residues. The CDR3 protein is CASSLPPGNQARYF. CDR3 coding DNA: TGTGCCAGCAGTTTACCCCCTGGAAATCAGGCTAGGTACTTC.